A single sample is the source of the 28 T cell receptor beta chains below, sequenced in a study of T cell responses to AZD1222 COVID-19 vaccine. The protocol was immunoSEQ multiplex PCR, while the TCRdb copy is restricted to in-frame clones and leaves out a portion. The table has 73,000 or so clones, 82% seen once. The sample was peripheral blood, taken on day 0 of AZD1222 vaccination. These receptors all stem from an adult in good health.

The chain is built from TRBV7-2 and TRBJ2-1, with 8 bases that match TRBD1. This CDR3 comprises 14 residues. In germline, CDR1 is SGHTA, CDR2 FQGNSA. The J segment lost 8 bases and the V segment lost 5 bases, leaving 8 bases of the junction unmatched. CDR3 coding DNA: TGTGCCAGCAGCCCTGAGCAGGGGGCGGATGAGCAGTTCTTC. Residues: CASSPEQGADEQFF.

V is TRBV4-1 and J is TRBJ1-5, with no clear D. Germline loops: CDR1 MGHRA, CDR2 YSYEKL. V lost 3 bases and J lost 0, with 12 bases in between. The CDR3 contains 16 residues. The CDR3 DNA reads TGCGCCAGCAGCCAGAGGGAGAGATATAGCAATCAGCCCCAGCATTTT. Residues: CASSQRERYSNQPQHF.

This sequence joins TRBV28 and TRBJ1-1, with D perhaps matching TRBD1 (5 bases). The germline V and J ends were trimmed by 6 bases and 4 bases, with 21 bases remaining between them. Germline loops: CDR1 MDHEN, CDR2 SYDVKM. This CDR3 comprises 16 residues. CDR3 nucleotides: TGTGCCAGCAGCATGGTACAGGAATTAAGGGGCACTGAAGCTTTCTTT. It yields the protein CASSMVQELRGTEAFF.

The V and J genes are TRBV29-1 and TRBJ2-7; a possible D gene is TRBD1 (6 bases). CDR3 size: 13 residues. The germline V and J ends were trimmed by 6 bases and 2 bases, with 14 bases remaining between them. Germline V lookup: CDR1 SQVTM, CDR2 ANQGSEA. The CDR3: CSVDRPGTYEQYF. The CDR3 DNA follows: TGCAGCGTCGACAGGCCGGGGACCTACGAGCAGTACTTC.

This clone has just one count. CDR3 in DNA: TGTGCCAGCAGTTACCAGGGGGGGGTGGTGAGTACTGAAGCTTTCTTT. It specifies CASSYQGGVVSTEAFF. This chain uses TRBV6-5 with TRBJ1-1, with 7 positions matching TRBD1. Germline V CDR1 and CDR2: MNHEY, SVGAGI. V was pared by 2 bases and J by 5 bases, with 11 bases of the junction left unmatched. The CDR3 loop spans 16 amino acids.

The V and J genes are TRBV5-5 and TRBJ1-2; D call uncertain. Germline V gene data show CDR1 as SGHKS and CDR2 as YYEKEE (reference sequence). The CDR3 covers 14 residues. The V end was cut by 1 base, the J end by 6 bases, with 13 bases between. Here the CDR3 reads CASSLNAVSDGYTF. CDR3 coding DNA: TGTGCCAGCAGCTTGAATGCAGTAAGCGATGGCTACACCTTC.

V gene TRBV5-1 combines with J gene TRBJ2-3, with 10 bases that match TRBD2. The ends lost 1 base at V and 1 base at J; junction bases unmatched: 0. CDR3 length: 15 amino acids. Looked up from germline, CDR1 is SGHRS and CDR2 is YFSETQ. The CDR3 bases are TGCGCCAGCAGCTTGAGCGGGGGGGGCACAGATACGCAGTATTTT. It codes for CASSLSGGGTDTQYF.

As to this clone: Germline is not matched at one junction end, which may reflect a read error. The CDR3 protein is CASSPLLQGAVVYGYTF. The CDR3 DNA sequence: TGTGCTAGCAGCCCCCTCCTCCAGGGGGCGGTCGTCTATGGCTACACCTTC. The V gene is TRBV7-7, the J gene TRBJ1-2; TRBD1 aligns across 8 bases. The CDR3 covers 17 residues. Germline V gene sequence: CDR1 SSHAT, CDR2 FNYEAQ (reference sequence). The variable domain in full, completed from reference TRBV7-7 and TRBJ1-2, reads GAGVSQSPRYKVTKRGQDVTLRCDPISSHATLYWYQQALGQGPEFLTYFNYEAQPDKSGLPSDRFSAERPEGSISTLTIQRTEQRDSAMYRCASSPLLQGAVVYGYTFGSGTRLTVV.

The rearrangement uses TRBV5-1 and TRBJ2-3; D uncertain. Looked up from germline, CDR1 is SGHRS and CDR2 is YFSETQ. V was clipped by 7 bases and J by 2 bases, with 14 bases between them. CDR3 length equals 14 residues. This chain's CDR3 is CASAPGPVTDTQYF. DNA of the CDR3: TGCGCCAGCGCCCCGGGCCCGGTCACAGATACGCAGTATTTT.

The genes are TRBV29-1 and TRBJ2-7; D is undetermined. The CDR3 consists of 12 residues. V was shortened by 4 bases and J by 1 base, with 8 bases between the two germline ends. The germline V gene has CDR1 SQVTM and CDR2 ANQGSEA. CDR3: CSVAWGSYEQYF. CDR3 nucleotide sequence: TGCAGCGTTGCGTGGGGATCCTACGAGCAGTACTTC.

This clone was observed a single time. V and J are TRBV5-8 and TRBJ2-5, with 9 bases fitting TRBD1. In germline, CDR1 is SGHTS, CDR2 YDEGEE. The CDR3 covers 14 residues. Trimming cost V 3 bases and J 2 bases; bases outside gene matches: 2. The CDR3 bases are TGTGCCAGCAGCTGGGGACAGGGTCAAGAGACCCAGTACTTC. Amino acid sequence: CASSWGQGQETQYF.

This CDR3 reads CASSHRGYEQYF. DNA for the CDR3: TGTGCCAGCAGCCACAGGGGCTACGAGCAGTACTTC. The V call is TRBV4-2, the J call TRBJ2-7; a possible D gene is TRBD1 (6 bases). This CDR3 has 12 amino acids. V dropped 3 bases and J dropped 3 bases, with 6 bases sitting between them. Germline V lookup: CDR1 LGHNA, CDR2 YNFKEQ.

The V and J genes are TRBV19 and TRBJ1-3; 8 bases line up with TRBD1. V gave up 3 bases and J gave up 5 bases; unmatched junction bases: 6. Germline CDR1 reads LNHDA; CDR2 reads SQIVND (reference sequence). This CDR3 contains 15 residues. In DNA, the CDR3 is TGTGCCAGTAGTATCCCCTCAGGGGGCAGAAACACCATATATTTT. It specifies CASSIPSGGRNTIYF.

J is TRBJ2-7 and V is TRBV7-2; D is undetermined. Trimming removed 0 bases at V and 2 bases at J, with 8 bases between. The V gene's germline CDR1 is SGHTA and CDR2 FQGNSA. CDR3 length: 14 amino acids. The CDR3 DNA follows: TGTGCCAGCAGCTTAGCGGGCAGTACCTACGAGCAGTACTTC. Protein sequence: CASSLAGSTYEQYF.

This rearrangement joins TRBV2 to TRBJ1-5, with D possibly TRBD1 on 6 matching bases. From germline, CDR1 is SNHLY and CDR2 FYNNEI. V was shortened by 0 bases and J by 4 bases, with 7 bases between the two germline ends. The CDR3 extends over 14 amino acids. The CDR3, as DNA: TGTGCCAGCAGTGAAGCGCAGGGGAATCAGCCCCAGCATTTT. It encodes CASSEAQGNQPQHF.

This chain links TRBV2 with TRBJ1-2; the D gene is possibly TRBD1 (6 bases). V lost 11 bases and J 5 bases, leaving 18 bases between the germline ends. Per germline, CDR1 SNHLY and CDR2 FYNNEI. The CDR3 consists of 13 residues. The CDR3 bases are TGTGCCCTTCAATTAGGGGGGGATTATGGCTACACCTTC. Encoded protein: CALQLGGDYGYTF.

The CDR3 nucleotides read TGTGCCAGCAGCGTTTACGGGAGGGCTTATAGCAATCAGCCCCAGCATTTT. As protein: CASSVYGRAYSNQPQHF. The chain employs TRBV9 and TRBJ1-5; D not resolved. Germline values: CDR1 SGDLS, CDR2 YYNGEE. The CDR3 spans 17 residues. Trimming took 2 bases from V and 0 from J, leaving 15 bases between them.

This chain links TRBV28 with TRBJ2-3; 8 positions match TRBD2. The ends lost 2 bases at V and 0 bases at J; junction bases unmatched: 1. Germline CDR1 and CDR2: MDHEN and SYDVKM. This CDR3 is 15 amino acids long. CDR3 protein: CASSLTGGSTDTQYF. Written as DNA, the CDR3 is TGTGCCAGCAGTTTAACGGGGGGGAGCACAGATACGCAGTATTTT.

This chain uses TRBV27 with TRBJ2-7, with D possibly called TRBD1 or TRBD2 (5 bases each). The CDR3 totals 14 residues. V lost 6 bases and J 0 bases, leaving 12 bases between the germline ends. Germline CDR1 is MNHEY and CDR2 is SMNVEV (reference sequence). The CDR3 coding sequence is TGTGCCAGCAGCCTAAGGGACGGCTCCTACGAGCAGTACTTC. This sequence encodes CASSLRDGSYEQYF.

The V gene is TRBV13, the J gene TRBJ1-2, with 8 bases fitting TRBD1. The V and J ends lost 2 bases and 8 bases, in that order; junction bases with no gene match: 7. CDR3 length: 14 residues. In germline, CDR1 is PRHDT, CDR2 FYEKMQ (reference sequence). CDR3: CASSLQGAGWGYTF. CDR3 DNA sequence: TGTGCCAGCAGCTTACAGGGGGCTGGATGGGGCTACACCTTC.

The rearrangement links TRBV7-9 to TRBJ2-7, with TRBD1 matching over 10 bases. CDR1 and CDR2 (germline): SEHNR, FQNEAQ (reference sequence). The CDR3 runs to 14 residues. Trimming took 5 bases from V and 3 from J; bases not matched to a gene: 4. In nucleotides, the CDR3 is TGTGCCAGCAGCCGGACAGGGGGATACTACGAGCAGTACTTC. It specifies CASSRTGGYYEQYF.

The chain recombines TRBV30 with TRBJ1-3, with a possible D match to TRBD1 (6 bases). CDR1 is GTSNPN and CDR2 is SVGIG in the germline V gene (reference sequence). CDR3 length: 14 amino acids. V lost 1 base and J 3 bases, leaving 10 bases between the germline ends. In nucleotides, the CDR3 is TGTGCCTGGAGTGCCGGGGGGCATGGAAACACCATATATTTT. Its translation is CAWSAGGHGNTIYF.

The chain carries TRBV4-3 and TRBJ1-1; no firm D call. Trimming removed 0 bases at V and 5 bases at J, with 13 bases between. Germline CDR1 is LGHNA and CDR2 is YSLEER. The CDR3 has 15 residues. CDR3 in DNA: TGCGCCAGCAGCCAAGATTGGGCTCAAGCTACTGAAGCTTTCTTT. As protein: CASSQDWAQATEAFF.

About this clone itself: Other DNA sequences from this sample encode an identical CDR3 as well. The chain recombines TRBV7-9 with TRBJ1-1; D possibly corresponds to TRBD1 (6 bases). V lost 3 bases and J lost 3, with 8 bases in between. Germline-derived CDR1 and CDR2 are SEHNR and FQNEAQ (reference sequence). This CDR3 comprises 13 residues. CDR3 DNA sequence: TGTGCCAGCAGCTTCCCAGGGGACACTGAAGCTTTCTTT. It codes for CASSFPGDTEAFF.

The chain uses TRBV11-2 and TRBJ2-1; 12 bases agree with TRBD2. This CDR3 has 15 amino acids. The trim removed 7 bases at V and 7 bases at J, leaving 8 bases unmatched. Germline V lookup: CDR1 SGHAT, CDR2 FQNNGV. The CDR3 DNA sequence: TGTGCCAGCACCCTCGGGACTAGCGGGCTGAATGAGCAGTTCTTC. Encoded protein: CASTLGTSGLNEQFF.

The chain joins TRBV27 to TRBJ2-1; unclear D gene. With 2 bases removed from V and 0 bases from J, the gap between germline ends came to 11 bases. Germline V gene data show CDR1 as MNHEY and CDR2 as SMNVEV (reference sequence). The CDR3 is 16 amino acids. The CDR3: CASSLSVPNSYNEQFF. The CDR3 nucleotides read TGTGCCAGCAGTTTAAGTGTCCCGAACTCCTACAATGAGCAGTTCTTC.

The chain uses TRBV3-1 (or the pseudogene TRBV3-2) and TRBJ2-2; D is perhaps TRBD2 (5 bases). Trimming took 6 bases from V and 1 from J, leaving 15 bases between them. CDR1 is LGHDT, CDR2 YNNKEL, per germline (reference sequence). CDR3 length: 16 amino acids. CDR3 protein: CASRLGLSKNTGELFF. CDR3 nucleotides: TGTGCCAGCAGACTCGGACTGTCTAAGAACACCGGGGAGCTGTTTTTT.

As DNA, the CDR3 is TGTGCCAGCGCCCAGGGGACAGGGACTTCACCCCTCCACTTT. Amino acids: CASAQGTGTSPLHF. The chain is built from TRBV7-6 and TRBJ1-6, with TRBD1 identical over 9 bases. The CDR3 sequence is 14 residues long. V trimming: 8 bases; J trimming: 9 bases; junction bases outside the gene matches: 8. The V gene's germline CDR1 is SGHVS and CDR2 FNYEAQ. Full variable domain (rest looked up from reference TRBV7-6 and TRBJ1-6): GAGVSQSPRYKVTKRGQDVALRCDPISGHVSLYWYRQALGQGPEFLTYFNYEAQQDKSGLPNDRFSAERPEGSISTLTIQRTEQRDSAMYRCASAQGTGTSPLHFGNGTRLTVT.